Presented here are 2 T cell receptor beta chains from one specimen sequenced in a study of cytomegalovirus exposure and HLA in healthy donors. The PCR made use of 60 Vbeta and 13 Jbeta primers. TCRdb's copy holds only in-frame clones and misses some; the assay was immunoSEQ multiplex PCR. The sample records 150,000 to 200,000 clones, approximately 81% being singletons. The sample comprised PBMCs. These receptors were taken from a woman between 50 and 59 years old in good health and CMV-seronegative.

The J gene is TRBJ1-5, the V gene TRBV9; 7 nucleotides align to TRBD1. V trimming: 4 bases; J trimming: 3 bases; junction bases outside the gene matches: 7. From germline, CDR1 is SGDLS and CDR2 YYNGEE. The CDR3 spans 15 residues. For the CDR3, the DNA is TGTGCCAGCAGCTTCCGGGACAGTTACAATCAGCCCCAGCATTTT. Translating gives CASSFRDSYNQPQHF.

The rearrangement joins TRBV2 to TRBJ2-3; 7 bases are shared with TRBD2. Germline-derived CDR1 and CDR2 are SNHLY and FYNNEI. The CDR3 extends over 13 amino acids. Germline trimming cut 11 bases from V and 3 bases from J; bases unmatched to any gene: 8. Here the CDR3 reads CAQRAGVTDTQYF. Here the CDR3 DNA reads TGTGCCCAACGGGCGGGGGTTACAGATACGCAGTATTTT.